This entry lists 30 T cell receptor beta chains sequenced from one sample in a study of technical replicates of blood from a handful of donors. Using immunoSEQ multiplex PCR, the repertoire was profiled, and TCRdb retains in-frame clones only, with some absent. The sample yields about 85,000 clones, roughly 94% seen once. Sequenced input: T cells isolated from PBMCs. These receptors all come from a human donor in good health.

The chain recombines TRBV27 with TRBJ2-7, with a possible D match to TRBD1 (6 bases). Germline assignment: CDR1 MNHEY and CDR2 SMNVEV (reference sequence). This CDR3 has 15 amino acids. Trimming stripped 0 bases from V and 3 bases from J, with 12 bases between. The CDR3 region has the DNA TGTGCCAGCAGTTTATCGGAACAGGGCAACTACGAGCAGTACTTC. Translated: CASSLSEQGNYEQYF.

This chain links TRBV10-2 with TRBJ1-2, with a tentative D call TRBD1 (5 bases). From germline, CDR1 is WSHSY and CDR2 SAAADI. The CDR3 runs to 13 residues. The germline V and J ends were trimmed by 2 bases and 4 bases, with 8 bases remaining between them. The CDR3 DNA follows: TGCGCCAGCAGTGAGGGTAGGGGCTATGGCTACACCTTC. Translation: CASSEGRGYGYTF.

The chain carries TRBV4-2 and TRBJ2-7, with 9 bases identical to TRBD2. The trim removed 1 base at V and 4 bases at J, leaving 17 bases unmatched. Looked up from germline, CDR1 is LGHNA and CDR2 is YNFKEQ. The CDR3 runs to 19 residues. The CDR3 region has the DNA TGTGCCAGCAGCCAAGGCTTAGCGGGAGAGTTAGGACTATTGTACGAGCAGTACTTC. Translation gives CASSQGLAGELGLLYEQYF.

The chain recombines TRBV15 with TRBJ2-7; TRBD1 aligns across 12 bases. V dropped 1 base and J dropped 7; count of bases not matched to a gene: 5. The CDR3 covers 15 residues. In germline, CDR1 is LNHNV, CDR2 YYDKDF (reference sequence). Here the CDR3 DNA reads TGTGCCACCAGCAGAGTGGGACAGGGGGCTGGGGAGCAGTACTTC. Translating it yields CATSRVGQGAGEQYF.

V and J are TRBV5-1 and TRBJ2-2; possible D gene TRBD1, 5 bases. This CDR3 is 13 amino acids long. Trimming removed 1 base from V and 13 bases from J, with 14 bases in between. Germline V lookup: CDR1 SGHRS, CDR2 YFSETQ. The CDR3, as DNA: TGCGCCAGCAGCTTGAGCCAGGGCCCTGGGCTGTTTTTT. Encoded protein: CASSLSQGPGLFF.

The sample holds one count of this clone. The genes are TRBV27 and TRBJ1-5; D gene unclear. The V end was cut by 3 bases, the J end by 2 bases, with 8 bases between. The CDR3 loop spans 14 amino acids. The germline gives CDR1 MNHEY, CDR2 SMNVEV (reference sequence). The CDR3 coding sequence is TGTGCCAGCAGTTTGGGCTACGGCAATCAGCCCCAGCATTTT. It codes for CASSLGYGNQPQHF.

The chain has TRBV9 and TRBJ1-1, with 9 bases aligning to TRBD1. Losses at the gene ends were 0 bases for V and 5 bases for J; bases not matched to a gene: 2. Looked up from germline, CDR1 is SGDLS and CDR2 is YYNGEE. The CDR3 totals 14 residues. CDR3 nucleotides: TGTGCCAGCAGCGTAGTCGGGACAGGGACTGAAGCTTTCTTT. Protein: CASSVVGTGTEAFF.

The chain uses TRBV15 and TRBJ2-4; D is perhaps TRBD2 (5 bases). The germline V gene has CDR1 LNHNV and CDR2 YYDKDF (reference sequence). The CDR3 sequence is 12 residues long. V was clipped by 8 bases and J by 6 bases, with 11 bases between them. CDR3 sequence (DNA): TGTGCCACCGAGGGCGCGGTAAACATTCAGTACTTC. This codes for CATEGAVNIQYF.

The chain combines TRBV6-5 with TRBJ2-2; D remains unclear. Germline loops: CDR1 MNHEY, CDR2 SVGAGI. The CDR3 runs 12 residues. V gave up 8 bases and J gave up 4 bases, with 8 bases separating them. The CDR3 protein is CASSDSTGELFF. For the CDR3, the DNA is TGTGCCAGCTCCGACTCCACCGGGGAGCTGTTTTTT.

The chain employs TRBV10-3 and TRBJ2-7, with 9 bases that match TRBD1. V lost 2 bases and J lost 4; bases outside the gene matches: 6. The CDR3 consists of 15 residues. Germline V lookup: CDR1 ENHRY, CDR2 SYGVKD. This chain's CDR3 is CAISEGGQGFYEQYF. For the CDR3, the DNA is TGTGCCATCAGTGAGGGGGGACAGGGATTTTACGAGCAGTACTTC.

The J gene is TRBJ1-1, the V gene TRBV11-2; D is uncertain. CDR1 SGHAT and CDR2 FQNNGV come from the germline V gene. This CDR3 is 13 amino acids long. Trimming stripped 0 bases from V and 10 bases from J, with 12 bases between. CDR3 nucleotide sequence: TGTGCCAGCAGCTTAGATTACACCGAGGCAGCTTTCTTT. Translation: CASSLDYTEAAFF.

The chain carries TRBV28 and TRBJ1-1; TRBD1 agrees at 7 bases. CDR3 length equals 14 residues. The V gene end was trimmed by 6 bases and the J gene end by 1 base; junction bases not matched to a gene: 5. In germline, CDR1 is MDHEN, CDR2 SYDVKM. The CDR3 is CASSKTGWNTEAFF. The CDR3 DNA sequence: TGTGCCAGCAGCAAGACAGGGTGGAACACTGAAGCTTTCTTT.

The V call is TRBV5-6, the J call TRBJ1-5; D perhaps matches TRBD1 (5 bases). Germline V gene data show CDR1 as SGHDT and CDR2 as YYEEEE. CDR3 size: 15 residues. V was cut by 1 base and J by 2 bases, with 10 bases left in between. CDR3 sequence: CASSLSGFGNQPQHF. The CDR3 DNA reads as TGTGCCAGCAGCTTGTCAGGGTTTGGCAATCAGCCCCAGCATTTT.

This clone was observed once. The rearrangement joins TRBV10-3 to TRBJ1-4, with 7 bases fitting TRBD1. This CDR3 region has 13 residues. Trimming took 8 bases from V and 5 from J; bases not matched to a gene: 5. Germline V lookup: CDR1 ENHRY, CDR2 SYGVKD. In DNA form, the CDR3 reads TGTGCCATCGGAGACAGGGAAAATGAAAAACTGTTTTTT. This gives the protein CAIGDRENEKLFF.

V gene TRBV2 combines with J gene TRBJ1-4; 8 bases line up with TRBD1. The J segment lost 8 bases and the V segment lost 5 bases, leaving 4 bases of the junction unmatched. The CDR3 runs 13 residues. CDR1 is SNHLY and CDR2 is FYNNEI in the germline V gene. CDR3 protein: CASSRTGSEKLFF. The DNA of the CDR3 is TGTGCCAGCAGTCGGACAGGGAGCGAAAAACTGTTTTTT. The complete variable domain, with remaining parts taken from reference TRBV2 and TRBJ1-4, reads EPEVTQTPSHQVTQMGQEVILRCVPISNHLYFYWYRQILGQKVEFLVSFYNNEISEKSEIFDDQFSVERPDGSNFTLKIRSTKLEDSAMYFCASSRTGSEKLFFGSGTQLSVL.

This sequence joins TRBV30 and TRBJ1-2, with unresolved D. The ends were cut back, 4 bases at V and 8 bases at J, with 17 bases in the middle. This CDR3 contains 13 residues. Germline values: CDR1 GTSNPN, CDR2 SVGIG (reference sequence). The CDR3 nucleotides are TGTGCCTGGAAGACGGGCGGGAGTTTGGGCTACACCTTC. This translates into CAWKTGGSLGYTF.

The J gene is TRBJ2-5, the V gene TRBV19, with D uncertain. The CDR3 has 11 residues. Germline V gene sequence: CDR1 LNHDA, CDR2 SQIVND (reference sequence). V lost 3 bases and J 5 bases, leaving 4 bases between the germline ends. For the CDR3, the DNA is TGTGCCAGTAGTATTGAGGAGACCCAGTACTTC. Translation gives CASSIEETQYF.

This sequence joins TRBV9 and TRBJ1-3; unclear D gene. Trimming took off 3 bases at V and 4 bases at J, with 14 bases between the two ends. The V gene's germline CDR1 is SGDLS and CDR2 YYNGEE. This CDR3 spans 15 amino acids. The CDR3 sequence is CASSEDNREGNTIYF. DNA for the CDR3: TGTGCCAGCAGCGAAGACAATCGCGAGGGAAACACCATATATTTT.

The V and J genes are TRBV2 and TRBJ2-5; tentative D call: TRBD1 (5 bases). Germline CDR1 is SNHLY and CDR2 is FYNNEI. Trimming left V 3 bases short and J 0 bases short, with 11 bases between. CDR3 length: 15 amino acids. This chain's CDR3 is CASSDPTEYQETQYF. DNA of the CDR3: TGTGCCAGCAGTGACCCGACAGAGTACCAAGAGACCCAGTACTTC.

The chain joins TRBV7-7 to TRBJ2-1; 9 bases are a match to TRBD2. Looked up from germline, CDR1 is SSHAT and CDR2 is FNYEAQ (reference sequence). The CDR3 covers 16 residues. Germline trimming cut 1 base from V and 2 bases from J; bases unmatched to any gene: 3. The CDR3 bases are TGTGCCAGCAGCTTAGAGGTAGCGGGAGCCTACAATGAGCAGTTCTTC. Amino acids: CASSLEVAGAYNEQFF.

V gene TRBV7-9 combines with J gene TRBJ2-3, with D perhaps TRBD2 (5 bases). The CDR3 spans 14 residues. Looked up from germline, CDR1 is SEHNR and CDR2 is FQNEAQ (reference sequence). Deletions cut 5 bases from V and 2 bases from J, with 11 bases between. The CDR3 loop reads CASSDKRVTDTQYF. The DNA of the CDR3 is TGTGCCAGCAGCGACAAGAGGGTCACAGATACGCAGTATTTT.

J is TRBJ2-3 and V is TRBV7-6; a weak D match, TRBD2 (5 bases). V shed 3 bases and J shed 3 bases, with 10 bases lying between them. CDR3 length: 14 residues. The germline V gene encodes CDR1 SGHVS and CDR2 FNYEAQ. The CDR3 DNA is TGTGCCAGCAGCTTGAGGGTGCGGACAGATACGCAGTATTTT. Its protein is CASSLRVRTDTQYF.

The chain recombines TRBV4-2 with TRBJ2-2; 8 nucleotides agree with TRBD2. The trim removed 1 base at V and 6 bases at J, leaving 16 bases unmatched. CDR1 and CDR2 (germline): LGHNA, YNFKEQ. CDR3 size: 19 residues. The CDR3 spells CASSQGHAAGGHPSGELFF. Written as DNA, the CDR3 is TGTGCCAGCAGCCAAGGCCACGCGGCGGGAGGTCATCCCTCCGGGGAGCTGTTTTTT.

The chain employs TRBV25-1 and TRBJ1-4; 7 positions agree with TRBD1. The CDR3 runs 15 residues. Germline V lookup: CDR1 MGHDK, CDR2 SYGVNS. The J segment lost 2 bases and the V segment lost 2 bases, leaving 2 bases of the junction unmatched. The CDR3 DNA sequence: TGTGCCAGCAGTGAACTACAGGGGACTAATGAAAAACTGTTTTTT. It codes for CASSELQGTNEKLFF.

The chain combines TRBV7-9 with TRBJ2-5, with a weak D call TRBD1 (5 bases). CDR3 size: 15 residues. Germline values: CDR1 SEHNR, CDR2 FQNEAQ (reference sequence). V was trimmed by 2 bases and J by 2 bases, leaving 12 bases between them. The chain's CDR3 is CASSLSGAIQETQYF. CDR3 nucleotide sequence: TGTGCCAGCAGCTTAAGTGGGGCTATTCAAGAGACCCAGTACTTC. The whole variable domain, remainder taken from reference TRBV7-9 and TRBJ2-5, is DTGVSQNPRHKITKRGQNVTFRCDPISEHNRLYWYRQTLGQGPEFLTYFQNEAQLEKSRLLSDRFSAERPKGSFSTLEIQRTEQGDSAMYLCASSLSGAIQETQYFGPGTRLLVL.

This clone appeared a few times. The chain employs TRBV19 and TRBJ2-5; TRBD1 matches 8 bases. Germline CDR1 and CDR2: LNHDA and SQIVND (reference sequence). Losses at the gene ends were 7 bases for V and 5 bases for J; bases not matched to a gene: 6. The CDR3 is made up of 13 amino acids. CDR3 coding DNA: TGTGCCAGTACCCCAGGGGGCTGGGAGACCCAGTACTTC. Its translation: CASTPGGWETQYF.

V and J are TRBV11-2 and TRBJ2-3; 8 bases line up with TRBD1. Germline V lookup: CDR1 SGHAT, CDR2 FQNNGV. The V segment lost 3 bases and the J segment 2 bases; nucleotides outside the gene matches: 4. The CDR3 contains 15 residues. CDR3 sequence (DNA): TGTGCCAGCAGCTTGAACAGGGGGGCCACAGATACGCAGTATTTT. Its translation: CASSLNRGATDTQYF.

The chain combines TRBV29-1 with TRBJ1-1, with D possibly TRBD1 on 5 matching bases. Germline CDR1 and CDR2: SQVTM and ANQGSEA. This CDR3 has 12 residues. V lost 4 bases to trimming and J lost 1 base, with 7 bases between them. CDR3 sequence reads: CSVATGNTEAFF. In nucleotides, the CDR3 is TGCAGCGTTGCAACAGGGAACACTGAAGCTTTCTTT.

J is TRBJ2-3 and V is TRBV6-6; TRBD2 agrees at 8 bases. Looked up from germline, CDR1 is MNHNY and CDR2 is SVGAGI (reference sequence). This CDR3 is built from 16 residues. With 4 bases clipped from V and 2 bases from J, the junction kept 8 bases outside the gene matches. CDR3: CASSLREVGFTDTQYF. In DNA, the CDR3 is TGTGCCAGCAGTTTGCGGGAGGTTGGGTTCACAGATACGCAGTATTTT.

The genes are TRBV7-8 and TRBJ2-1, with 7 bases that match TRBD1. From germline, CDR1 is SGHVS and CDR2 FQNEAQ. Trimming at V came to 4 bases and at J to 7 bases, leaving 7 bases not matched to a gene. The CDR3 has 14 amino acids. CDR3 in amino acids: CASSSTGTVNEQFF. CDR3 nucleotides: TGTGCCAGCAGCTCAACCGGGACAGTGAATGAGCAGTTCTTC.